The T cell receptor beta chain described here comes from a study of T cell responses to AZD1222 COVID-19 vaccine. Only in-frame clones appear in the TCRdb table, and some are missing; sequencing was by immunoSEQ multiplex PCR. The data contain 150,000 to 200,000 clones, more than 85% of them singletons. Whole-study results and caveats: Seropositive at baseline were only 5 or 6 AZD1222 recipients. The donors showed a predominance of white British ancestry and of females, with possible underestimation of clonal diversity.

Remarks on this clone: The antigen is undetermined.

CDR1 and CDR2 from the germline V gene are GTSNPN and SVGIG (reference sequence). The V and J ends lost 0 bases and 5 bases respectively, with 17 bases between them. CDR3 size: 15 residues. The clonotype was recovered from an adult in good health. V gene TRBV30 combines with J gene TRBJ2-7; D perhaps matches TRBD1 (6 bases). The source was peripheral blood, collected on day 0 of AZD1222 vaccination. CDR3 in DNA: TGTGCCTGGAGTGTAACGGGGTCAGGGGTGGACGAGCAGTACTTC. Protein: CAWSVTGSGVDEQYF.